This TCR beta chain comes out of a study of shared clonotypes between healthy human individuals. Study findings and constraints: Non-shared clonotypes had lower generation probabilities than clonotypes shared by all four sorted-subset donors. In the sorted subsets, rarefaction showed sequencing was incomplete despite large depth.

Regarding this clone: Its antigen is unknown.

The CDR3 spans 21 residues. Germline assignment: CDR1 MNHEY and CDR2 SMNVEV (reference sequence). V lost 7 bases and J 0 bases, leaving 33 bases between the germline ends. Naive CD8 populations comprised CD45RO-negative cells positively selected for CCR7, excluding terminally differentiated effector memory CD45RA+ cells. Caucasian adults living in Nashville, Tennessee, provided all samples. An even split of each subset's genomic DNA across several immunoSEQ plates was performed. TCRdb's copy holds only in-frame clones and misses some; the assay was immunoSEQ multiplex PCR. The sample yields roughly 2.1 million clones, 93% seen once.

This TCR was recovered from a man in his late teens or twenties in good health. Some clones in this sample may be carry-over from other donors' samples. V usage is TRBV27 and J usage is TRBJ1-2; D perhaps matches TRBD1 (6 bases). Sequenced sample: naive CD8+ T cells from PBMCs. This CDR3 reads CASTPLILGRDTGEANYGYTF. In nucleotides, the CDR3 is TGTGCCAGCACCCCCCTGATCCTTGGCCGGGACACGGGGGAAGCTAACTATGGCTACACCTTC.